These T cell receptor beta chains were read from a single sample in a study of T cell changes during pregnancy in multiple sclerosis. Some clones are missing from TCRdb's copy, which holds only in-frame ones; the method was immunoSEQ multiplex PCR. The sample contains tens of thousands of clones, more than 85% of which appear only once. The sequences come from CD4+ T cells from peripheral blood mononuclear cells, collected after pregnancy. All receptors derive from a female donor with multiple sclerosis, enrolled in a pregnancy study. The CDR3 runs from the conserved cysteine through the conserved F or W. The D gene is left open where the match is weak. The listing skips clone size in some rows; elsewhere it reads once, few, many or a size class.

TRBV18,-,TRBJ2-1,-,CASSRDRQPYNEQFF,TGTGCCAGCTCACGCGACCGACAACCTTACAATGAGCAGTTCTTC
TRBV12-2,-,TRBJ2-7,-,CASRLVGSLGRASYEQYF,TGTGCAAGTCGCTTAGTCGGATCCCTCGGGAGGGCCTCCTACGAGCAGTACTTC
TRBV7-8,once,TRBJ2-3,-,CASLYGGGGKYF,TGTGCCAGCCTTTATGGGGGAGGGGGAAAGTATTTT
TRBV28,-,TRBJ2-7,TRBD1,CASSLRTGAGEQYF,TGTGCCAGCAGTTTAAGGACAGGGGCAGGCGAGCAGTACTTC
TRBV29-1,-,TRBJ1-2,TRBD1,CSVAQGVGYGYTF,TGCAGCGTGGCACAGGGGGTGGGCTATGGCTACACCTTC
TRBV2,-,TRBJ2-7,TRBD2,CASSEAGTTFYEQYF,TGTGCCAGCAGTGAAGCCGGGACTACATTCTACGAGCAGTACTTC
TRBV6-1,-,TRBJ2-3,-,CASRVANPSTDTQYF,TGTGCCAGCAGGGTAGCGAATCCTAGCACAGATACGCAGTATTTT
TRBV7-9,-,TRBJ1-3,-,CASSPGTSSSGNTIYF,TGTGCCAGCAGCCCCGGGACTTCCAGCTCTGGAAACACCATATATTTT
TRBV7-9,-,TRBJ2-7,-,CASSSLGGTYEQYF,TGTGCCAGCAGCTCCCTCGGGGGTACCTACGAGCAGTACTTC
TRBV11-2,-,TRBJ2-4,TRBD2,CASSSSGTPGNIQYF,TGTGCCAGCAGCTCTAGCGGGACTCCGGGAAACATTCAGTACTTC
TRBV5-1,-,TRBJ2-1,TRBD2,CASSLSGRAENEQFF,TGCGCCAGCAGCTTGAGCGGGAGGGCCGAAAATGAGCAGTTCTTC
TRBV19,once,TRBJ2-6,-,CATTHSGANVLTF,TGTGCCACCACACACTCTGGGGCCAACGTCCTGACTTTC
TRBV29-1,-,TRBJ2-5,TRBD1,CSVGDRVQETQYF,TGCAGCGTTGGGGACAGGGTCCAAGAGACCCAGTACTTC
TRBV28,-,TRBJ2-1,-,CASSSRDEQFF,TGTGCCAGCAGTTCTCGGGATGAGCAGTTCTTC
TRBV10-3,-,TRBJ1-2,TRBD1,CAISVGQGAVGYGYTF,TGTGCCATCAGTGTGGGACAGGGGGCAGTAGGCTATGGCTACACCTTC
TRBV6-5,once,TRBJ2-1,-,CASSLDSVRVEQFF,TGTGCCAGCAGTTTAGACAGTGTTAGAGTTGAGCAGTTCTTC
TRBV28,-,TRBJ1-1,-,CASSLLTGAEAEAFF,TGTGCCAGCAGTTTATTGACAGGCGCAGAGGCTGAAGCTTTCTTT
TRBV11-1,-,TRBJ2-7,TRBD1,CASSRGQFEQYF,TGTGCCAGCAGCCGGGGACAGTTCGAGCAGTACTTC
TRBV6-1,-,TRBJ2-1,-,CASSYSVLEQFF,TGTGCCAGCAGTTATAGCGTCCTTGAGCAGTTCTTC
TRBV10-2,-,TRBJ2-1,-,CASSDHYSRRPYNEQFF,TGCGCCAGCAGTGATCACTATAGCAGACGACCCTACAATGAGCAGTTCTTC
TRBV18,-,TRBJ2-5,-,CASSPTATQETQYF,TGTGCCAGCTCACCGACAGCGACGCAAGAGACCCAGTACTTC
TRBV10-1,-,TRBJ2-4,-,CASSTGARIQYF,TGCGCCAGCAGTACGGGAGCCAGGATTCAGTACTTC
TRBV29-1,few,TRBJ1-1,TRBD1,CSVGDSEAFF,TGCAGCGTTGGGGACAGTGAAGCTTTCTTT
TRBV19,once,TRBJ2-7,TRBD1,CASSTPGTGGHEQYF,TGTGCCAGTAGTACTCCCGGGACAGGGGGCCACGAGCAGTACTTC
TRBV10-3,-,TRBJ1-1,-,CAISERGSLNTEAFF,TGTGCCATCAGTGAGAGGGGGTCCCTGAACACTGAAGCTTTCTTT
TRBV27,-,TRBJ2-7,TRBD2,CASSSQTRLAASYEQYF,TGTGCCAGCAGTTCCCAGACTAGACTAGCGGCCTCCTACGAGCAGTACTTC
TRBV19,-,TRBJ2-2,TRBD2,CASSRGLAGAGELFF,TGTGCCAGTAGTAGAGGACTAGCGGGAGCCGGGGAGCTGTTTTTT
TRBV27,once,TRBJ2-7,TRBD1,CASSSGQGGKLYEQYF,TGTGCCAGCAGTTCGGGACAGGGTGGTAAGCTCTACGAGCAGTACTTC
TRBV11-3,-,TRBJ2-1,TRBD2,CASSLKTSGGQFF,TGTGCCAGCAGCTTAAAGACTAGCGGAGGACAGTTCTTC
TRBV5-4,-,TRBJ1-2,-,CASSFGGARYGYTF,TGTGCCAGCAGCTTTGGGGGGGCCCGCTATGGCTACACCTTC
TRBV27,-,TRBJ2-5,-,CASKPGGSRMGTQYF,TGTGCCAGCAAACCCGGTGGGTCTAGAATGGGTACCCAGTACTTC
TRBV27,-,TRBJ2-1,-,CASSLSKRLYNEQFF,TGTGCCAGCAGTTTATCGAAACGGTTATACAATGAGCAGTTCTTC
TRBV7-8,-,TRBJ1-2,-,CASSLERAAGRYGYTF,TGTGCCAGCAGCTTAGAACGAGCTGCAGGGCGGTATGGCTACACCTTC
TRBV7-6,-,TRBJ2-2,-,CASSLPASPRELFF,TGTGCCAGCAGCCTACCTGCCTCCCCCCGGGAGCTGTTTTTT
TRBV6-6,-,TRBJ2-5,TRBD1,CASSSSGDRGETQYF,TGTGCCAGCAGTTCTTCCGGGGACAGAGGAGAGACCCAGTACTTC
TRBV18,-,TRBJ1-4,-,CASSPTLGTNEKLFF,TGTGCCAGCTCACCGACTCTCGGTACTAATGAAAAACTGTTTTTT
TRBV23-1,-,TRBJ2-2,TRBD1,CASSQSYPGRGISGELFF,TGCGCCAGCAGTCAATCGTACCCCGGCAGGGGGATATCCGGGGAGCTGTTTTTT
TRBV5-1,-,TRBJ2-1,-,CASSFTTYNEQFF,TGCGCCAGCAGCTTCACTACCTACAATGAGCAGTTCTTC